A few counts support the clone carrying this T cell receptor (beta chain). Its matching antigen is unknown. This sample is drawn from a study of T-cell reconstitution after alpha-beta-depleted transplantation in children. Overall study findings and caveats: Hyperexpanded clones declined; after one year, newly produced T cells mostly supplied diversity. The study reportedly traced alpha-beta T cells about two months after transplant to several hundred expanded graft clones.

The CDR3 length is 13 residues. Between the trimmed V and J ends, which lost 0 bases and 6 bases, there was a span of 8 bases. CDR1 and CDR2 (germline): KGHSH, LQKENI. Unique molecular identifiers were used to barcode this TCRbeta library. In TCRdb, the PCR reads were re-called with MiXCR into one record per CDR3 protein. The sample includes some 600,000 distinct CDR3 sequences, 10% to 15% of them seen just once. The rearrangement links TRBV18 to TRBJ1-1; TRBD1 might be the D (5 bases). This receptor was identified in a male patient between 10 and 17 years old who had a stem cell transplant for acute myeloid leukemia, so the T cells may come from the graft donor. The source material was PBMCs, mostly from graft donor cells, sampled 360 days after TCRalphabeta/CD19-depleted stem cell transplant. In DNA form, the CDR3 reads TGTGCCAGCTCACCACCGAAAGGGGCTGAAGCTTTCTTT. Translating it yields CASSPPKGAEAFF.